The 30 T cell receptor beta chains in this list originate from one sample, sequenced in a study of blood T cell repertoires in COVID-19 (TCRdb year 2020). Library creation used the immunoSEQ multiplex PCR assay. This is the immuneACCESS table as TCRdb keeps it, with only in-frame sequences that have V and J called. A part of the clones is gone; compared with another copy, unresolved V genes explain less than half, and the rest is unexplained. The sample table contains some 320,000 clones; only one count was recorded for around 87% of them. The leading ten clones occupy roughly 5.2% of the sample. Sequenced material: PBMCs or T cells enriched from blood (not recorded which). The receptors were gathered from a woman aged 25 to 39 who had recovered from COVID-19.

The gene calls are TRBV7-9 and TRBJ1-1; D possibly corresponds to TRBD1 (5 bases). CDR3 length: 15 amino acids. The ends were cut back, 1 base at V and 2 bases at J, with 11 bases in the middle. Germline CDR1 reads SEHNR; CDR2 reads FQNEAQ (reference sequence). CDR3 bases: TGTGCCAGCAGCTTAGGGCGGGGGGATAACACTGAAGCTTTCTTT. It translates to CASSLGRGDNTEAFF.

The V gene is TRBV5-1, the J gene TRBJ2-2; perhaps TRBD1 as D (5 bases). Germline V gene data show CDR1 as SGHRS and CDR2 as YFSETQ. CDR3 size: 16 residues. Trimming pared 4 bases from V and 0 bases from J, leaving 13 bases between. The CDR3 region is CASSLQGFANTGELFF. The CDR3 DNA sequence: TGCGCCAGCAGCCTGCAGGGCTTTGCGAACACCGGGGAGCTGTTTTTT.

This clone was counted a single time. The CDR3 bases are TGTGCCAGCAGTTTATCAGGTTTTTCCTACGAGCAGTACTTC. As protein: CASSLSGFSYEQYF. The chain has TRBV7-9 and TRBJ2-7; D is unresolved. Germline assignment: CDR1 SEHNR and CDR2 FQNEAQ (reference sequence). V dropped 6 bases and J dropped 1 base, with 13 bases sitting between them. The CDR3 loop spans 14 amino acids.

The chain joins TRBV21-1 to TRBJ2-7; TRBD1, the D gene given by the table, was not confirmed from the DNA. TRBV21-1 is reported as a pseudogene. The CDR3 extends over 17 amino acids. CDR3 loop: CASSSLIHRLDLNEQYF. The CDR3, as DNA: TGTGCCAGCAGCAGCCTCATCCACAGGCTGGATCTCAACGAGCAGTACTTC.

The rearrangement joins TRBV6-1 to TRBJ1-1; the match to TRBD1 covers 7 bases. The V and J ends lost 1 base and 7 bases, in that order; junction bases with no gene match: 12. Germline CDR1 reads MNHNS; CDR2 reads SASEGT. This CDR3 spans 16 amino acids. CDR3 sequence reads: CASSEVSDRKQGEAFF. For the CDR3, the DNA is TGTGCCAGCAGTGAAGTCTCGGACAGGAAGCAAGGTGAAGCTTTCTTT.

The chain is built from TRBV2 and TRBJ1-1, with D possibly TRBD1 on 5 matching bases. The germline V gene has CDR1 SNHLY and CDR2 FYNNEI. V shed 0 bases and J shed 4 bases, with 9 bases lying between them. CDR3 size: 14 residues. CDR3 sequence reads: CASSEAGEGTEAFF. The CDR3 DNA reads TGTGCCAGCAGTGAAGCGGGGGAGGGCACTGAAGCTTTCTTT.

The chain carries TRBV6-1 and TRBJ2-7, with 11 bases aligning to TRBD2. Germline CDR1 reads MNHNS; CDR2 reads SASEGT. The CDR3 is 16 amino acids. With V trimmed by 3 bases and J by 2 bases, 6 bases remained unmatched. CDR3 sequence reads: CASSDGTSGLPYEQYF. The CDR3 DNA reads as TGTGCCAGCAGTGACGGGACTAGCGGCCTACCCTACGAGCAGTACTTC.

J is TRBJ1-5 and V is TRBV28, with D tentatively TRBD1 (5 bases). The CDR3 extends over 16 amino acids. Looked up from germline, CDR1 is MDHEN and CDR2 is SYDVKM. The ends were cut back, 7 bases at V and 2 bases at J, with 18 bases in the middle. The CDR3 region has the DNA TGTGCCAGCACCGGGTCGGGGGGGATGCGCAATCAGCCCCAGCATTTT. This encodes CASTGSGGMRNQPQHF.

V and J are TRBV9 and TRBJ2-3, with 11 bases aligning to TRBD2. J was trimmed by 2 bases and V by 4 bases; bases with no gene match: 9. Germline V CDR1 and CDR2: SGDLS, YYNGEE. The CDR3 has 17 amino acids. CDR3 region: CASSPRGGLADTDTQYF. CDR3 bases: TGTGCCAGCAGCCCCCGGGGGGGACTAGCGGACACAGATACGCAGTATTTT.

The chain couples TRBV5-4 to TRBJ1-2, with D perhaps TRBD1 (5 bases). The CDR3 is 14 residues long. Trimming shortened V by 4 bases and J by 1 base, and 11 bases separated the two germline ends. CDR1 and CDR2 from the germline V gene are SGHNT and YYREEE (reference sequence). The CDR3, as DNA: TGTGCCAGCAGCAGCGGGGCCAATAACTATGGCTACACCTTC. The encoded protein is CASSSGANNYGYTF.

The chain uses TRBV6-4 and TRBJ2-5; 12 bases are a match to TRBD1. The length of the CDR3 is 15 residues. J was trimmed by 5 bases and V by 5 bases; bases with no gene match: 6. Per the germline V gene, CDR1 is MRHNA and CDR2 is SNTAGT. This CDR3 is CASSPGQGAVETQYF. DNA of the CDR3: TGTGCCAGCAGTCCGGGACAGGGGGCCGTCGAGACCCAGTACTTC.

The chain uses TRBV18 and TRBJ2-1; 9 bases are shared with TRBD2. Trimming took 3 bases from V and 6 from J; bases not matched to a gene: 9. The CDR3 has 16 residues. CDR1 is KGHSH and CDR2 is LQKENI in the germline V gene. DNA of the CDR3: TGTGCCAGCTCACCCCTCGGGGCGGGGGGGCCCAATGAGCAGTTCTTC. Its translation: CASSPLGAGGPNEQFF.

The V call is TRBV5-1, the J call TRBJ2-3; TRBD2 is a possible D gene (6 bases). V lost 0 bases to trimming and J lost 1 base, with 9 bases between them. CDR1 and CDR2 from the germline V gene are SGHRS and YFSETQ. CDR3 size: 15 residues. In DNA, the CDR3 is TGCGCCAGCAGCTTGGGACTAGTAGGCACAGATACGCAGTATTTT. Residues: CASSLGLVGTDTQYF.

The chain is built from TRBV3-1 (or the pseudogene TRBV3-2) and TRBJ2-7, with D perhaps matching TRBD1 (5 bases). The CDR3 totals 14 residues. V lost 0 bases and J 3 bases, leaving 9 bases between the germline ends. Germline CDR1 reads LGHDT; CDR2 reads YNNKEL (reference sequence). The DNA for the CDR3 is TGTGCCAGCAGCCAAGACTGGCAGGGCTACGAGCAGTACTTC. This sequence encodes CASSQDWQGYEQYF.

CDR3 region: CASSLELRDTQYF. The CDR3 DNA is TGTGCCAGCAGCTTAGAGCTTCGAGATACGCAGTATTTT. The V call is TRBV13, the J call TRBJ2-3; no clear D. The germline V gene encodes CDR1 PRHDT and CDR2 FYEKMQ (reference sequence). The ends were cut back, 1 base at V and 5 bases at J, with 7 bases in the middle. This CDR3 comprises 13 residues.

DNA for the CDR3: TGTGCCAGCAGCTTAACCGGGGGGGCTCACACAGATACGCAGTATTTT. Its translation: CASSLTGGAHTDTQYF. This rearrangement joins TRBV7-9 to TRBJ2-3, with 8 nucleotides matching TRBD2. The CDR3 extends over 16 amino acids. Germline V gene data show CDR1 as SEHNR and CDR2 as FQNEAQ (reference sequence). Unmatched junction bases numbered 6, after V lost 2 bases and J lost 2 bases.

The table lists this clone with a few counts. The genes are TRBV18 and TRBJ1-5, with D unresolved. CDR3 length equals 16 residues. Germline CDR1 KGHSH, CDR2 LQKENI. Trimming shortened V by 3 bases and J by 0 bases, and 12 bases separated the two germline ends. The CDR3 sequence is CASSPETSYSNQPQHF. CDR3 DNA sequence: TGTGCCAGCTCACCTGAGACATCCTATAGCAATCAGCCCCAGCATTTT.

The chain recombines TRBV6-6 with TRBJ2-5; 7 bases fit TRBD1. Germline V gene sequence: CDR1 MNHNY, CDR2 SVGAGI (reference sequence). This CDR3 region has 15 residues. Trimming took 6 bases from V and 2 from J; bases not matched to a gene: 9. CDR3 region: CASRSTGQPQETQYF. CDR3 nucleotides: TGTGCCAGCAGGTCGACAGGGCAGCCTCAAGAGACCCAGTACTTC.

This clone was seen a few times. The chain has TRBV19 and TRBJ1-1, with D perhaps TRBD1 (6 bases). V was cut by 5 bases and J by 5 bases, with 18 bases left in between. The germline gives CDR1 LNHDA, CDR2 SQIVND (reference sequence). This CDR3 is 15 amino acids long. CDR3 coding DNA: TGTGCCAGTAGTCCGACAGCGGGGGCGGGAACTGAAGCTTTCTTT. Amino acid sequence: CASSPTAGAGTEAFF.

This clone was recorded only once. This sequence joins TRBV6-5 and TRBJ1-5; unclear D gene. Germline CDR1 MNHEY, CDR2 SVGAGI. Trimming removed 6 bases at V and 5 bases at J, with 11 bases between. The CDR3 totals 13 residues. The CDR3 nucleotides read TGTGCCAGCAGCCTACGGGTAGATCAGCCCCAGCATTTT. This translates into CASSLRVDQPQHF.

J is TRBJ2-5 and V is TRBV6-2 or TRBV6-3, with unresolved D. CDR3 length: 13 residues. Trimming cost V 0 bases and J 4 bases, with 6 bases left between them. Germline V lookup: CDR1 MNHEY, CDR2 SVGEGT. The CDR3 DNA reads as TGTGCCAGCAGTTACTCTTCCGTAGAGACCCAGTACTTC. Encoded protein: CASSYSSVETQYF.

A single count supports this clone. The genes are TRBV11-3 and TRBJ2-3; 9 nucleotides line up with TRBD2. J gave up 4 bases and V 3 bases, and 8 bases lay outside the gene matches. The CDR3 has 16 amino acids. The V gene's germline CDR1 is SGHNT and CDR2 YENEEA. The CDR3, as DNA: TGTGCCAGCAGCTTGAGGGGTAGCGGGGGCGCAGATACGCAGTATTTT. It encodes CASSLRGSGGADTQYF.

The rearrangement links TRBV25-1 to TRBJ2-3, with TRBD2 matching over 8 bases. Germline V gene data show CDR1 as MGHDK and CDR2 as SYGVNS. The trim removed 0 bases at V and 1 base at J, leaving 3 bases unmatched. The CDR3 has 16 amino acids. The CDR3 sequence is CASSEYLAGRTDTQYF. CDR3 sequence (DNA): TGTGCCAGCAGTGAATACCTAGCGGGTCGCACAGATACGCAGTATTTT.

This sequence joins TRBV5-5 and TRBJ2-1; D possibly corresponds to TRBD2 (6 bases). V dropped 0 bases and J dropped 4 bases, with 11 bases sitting between them. The CDR3 contains 15 residues. Germline-derived CDR1 and CDR2 are SGHKS and YYEKEE (reference sequence). CDR3 loop: CASSLDGGSYNEQFF. CDR3 in DNA: TGTGCCAGCAGCTTGGACGGGGGATCGTACAATGAGCAGTTCTTC.

This clone was detected only a few times. Here the CDR3 reads CASSLGGGKGETQYF. In DNA, the CDR3 is TGTGCCAGCAGCTTAGGAGGGGGAAAGGGAGAGACCCAGTACTTC. This chain connects TRBV11-2 to TRBJ2-5; possibly TRBD1 for D (6 bases). With 1 base removed from V and 4 bases from J, the gap between germline ends came to 13 bases. In germline, CDR1 is SGHAT, CDR2 FQNNGV. The CDR3 has 15 amino acids.

This clone was seen a single time. J is TRBJ2-7 and V is TRBV10-3, with D maybe TRBD1 (5 bases). Per the germline V gene, CDR1 is ENHRY and CDR2 is SYGVKD. The CDR3 has 13 amino acids. Trimming took 8 bases from V and 2 from J, leaving 13 bases between them. The CDR3 loop is CAIRTGVTYEQYF. CDR3 coding DNA: TGTGCCATCCGAACAGGTGTTACCTACGAGCAGTACTTC.

The chain employs TRBV4-2 and TRBJ1-5; the match to TRBD1 covers 7 bases. The junction had 17 bases not matched to a gene; V was cut back by 8 bases and J by 1 base. This CDR3 is 18 amino acids long. Germline assignment: CDR1 LGHNA and CDR2 YNFKEQ. The CDR3: CASQSGQVPLKSNQPQHF. The CDR3, as DNA: TGTGCCAGCCAAAGCGGACAGGTCCCACTCAAGAGCAATCAGCCCCAGCATTTT.

The chain joins TRBV27 to TRBJ1-2, with 8 bases identical to TRBD1. There are 14 residues in the CDR3. CDR1 is MNHEY and CDR2 is SMNVEV in the germline V gene (reference sequence). With V trimmed by 0 bases and J by 8 bases, 5 bases remained unmatched. CDR3: CASSLSRTGSGYTF. In DNA form, the CDR3 reads TGTGCCAGCAGTTTATCGAGGACAGGGTCGGGCTACACCTTC.

Only one count was recorded for this clone. The chain is built from TRBV7-3 and TRBJ2-2; 12 bases line up with TRBD1. CDR3 length: 19 amino acids. The trim removed 5 bases at V and 5 bases at J, leaving 15 bases unmatched. The germline V gene has CDR1 SGHTA and CDR2 FQGTGA. For the CDR3, the DNA is TGTGCCAGCAGCCCTAGCGGGGACAGGGGGCGAGTTGGGACCGGGGAGCTGTTTTTT. Amino acid sequence: CASSPSGDRGRVGTGELFF. Variable domain in full (rest from reference TRBV7-3 and TRBJ2-2): GAGVSQTPSNKVTEKGKYVELRCDPISGHTALYWYRQSLGQGPEFLIYFQGTGAADDSGLPNDRFFAVRPEGSVSTLKIQRTERGDSAVYLCASSPSGDRGRVGTGELFFGEGSRLTVL.

This chain links TRBV4-3 with TRBJ2-7; D gene unclear. Per germline, CDR1 LGHNA and CDR2 YSLEER. This CDR3 spans 15 amino acids. Trimming stripped 5 bases from V and 4 bases from J, with 18 bases between. In nucleotides, the CDR3 is TGCGCCAGCAGCTTCCATCCGGGTCACCAGTACGAGCAGTACTTC. This encodes CASSFHPGHQYEQYF.